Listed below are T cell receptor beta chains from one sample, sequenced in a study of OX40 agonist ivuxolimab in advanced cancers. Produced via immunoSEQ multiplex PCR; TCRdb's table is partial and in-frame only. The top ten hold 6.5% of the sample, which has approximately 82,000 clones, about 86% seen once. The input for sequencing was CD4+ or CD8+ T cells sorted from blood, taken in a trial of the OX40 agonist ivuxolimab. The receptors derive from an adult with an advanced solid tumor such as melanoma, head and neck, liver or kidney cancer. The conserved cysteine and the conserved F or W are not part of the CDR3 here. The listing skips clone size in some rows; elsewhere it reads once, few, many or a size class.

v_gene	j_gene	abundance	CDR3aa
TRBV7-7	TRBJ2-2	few	ASSPDRLNTGELF
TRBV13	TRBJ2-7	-	ASSPRAGGLYEQY
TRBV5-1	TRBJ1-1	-	ASSGSGVIGTEAF
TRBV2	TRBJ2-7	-	ASKLQGAATTYEQY
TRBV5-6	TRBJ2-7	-	ASSLTGGGEQY
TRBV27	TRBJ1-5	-	ASSLSGGNQPQH
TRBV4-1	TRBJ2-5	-	ASSRQVGEETQY
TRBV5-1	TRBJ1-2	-	ASSLGLLYGYT
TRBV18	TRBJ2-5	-	ASSPGGTGKETQY
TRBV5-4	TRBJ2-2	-	ASSLTGGSGTGELF
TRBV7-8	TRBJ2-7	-	ASTGQGRDEQY
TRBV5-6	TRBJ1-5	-	ASTFENFATQH
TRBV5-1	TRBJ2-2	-	ASSSDGNTGELF
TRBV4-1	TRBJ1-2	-	ASSPRTGGPPYGYT
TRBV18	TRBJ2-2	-	ASSSRQGGTGELF
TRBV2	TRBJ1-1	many	ASSAPIIAF
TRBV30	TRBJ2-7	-	AWSAGQSNYEQY
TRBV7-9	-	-	ASSFKYEQY